These 5 T cell receptor beta chains were all obtained from the same sample, sequenced in a study of T-cell memory formation after mild COVID-19 (dated by TCRdb to 2020 to 2023). The protocol used for the library was 5' RACE. Sequencing took place on an Illumina NovaSeq 6000. TCRdb handled the public reads itself, with Q25 trimming in fastp and clone calling in MiXCR, and kept productive beta chains. Entries are consolidated by CDR3 protein sequence, retaining the most common genes and DNA. The sample table shows approximately 400,000 distinct CDR3 sequences, and less than 25% are seen once. Together, the top ten hold roughly 8.9% of the sample. Sequencing was performed on PBMCs or a T cell subset sorted from them (not recorded which). These receptors were taken from an adult woman who had mild COVID-19 (a few samples of this study predate the infection). The sample titles of this study are shuffled in the database, so cell type and time point are left out; the donor was told from shared clones.

V and J are TRBV7-2 and TRBJ1-1, with unresolved D. V lost 1 base and J 5 bases, leaving 11 bases between the germline ends. The germline gives CDR1 SGHTA, CDR2 FQGNSA. There are 14 residues in the CDR3. The CDR3, as DNA: TGTGCCAGCAGCTTAGTGTTTGGGGTTACTGAAGCTTTCTTT. This sequence encodes CASSLVFGVTEAFF. Full variable domain (outside the CDR3, taken from reference TRBV7-2 and TRBJ1-1): GAGVSQSPSNKVTEKGKDVELRCDPISGHTALYWYRQSLGQGLEFLIYFQGNSAPDKSGLPSDRFSAERTGGSVSTLTIQRTQQEDSAVYLCASSLVFGVTEAFFGQGTRLTVV.

The chain joins TRBV5-1 to TRBJ1-3, with 9 nucleotides matching TRBD1. The germline V gene has CDR1 SGHRS and CDR2 YFSETQ. The trim removed 1 base at V and 3 bases at J, leaving 2 bases unmatched. This CDR3 spans 15 amino acids. CDR3 DNA: TGCGCCAGCAGCTTGTGGACAGGGGATGGAAACACCATATATTTT. Translated: CASSLWTGDGNTIYF.

To note about this clonotype: The junction does not match germline at one end; this may be a read error. The genes are TRBV10-3 and TRBJ1-1; D remains ambiguous. This CDR3 has 16 amino acids. The germline gives CDR1 ENHRY, CDR2 SYGVKD. The CDR3: CAISESPADVNTEALF. CDR3 nucleotides: TGTGCCATCAGTGAGTCCCCCGCCGATGTCAACACTGAAGCTCTCTTT.

This clonotype was seen more than once but under ten times. This rearrangement joins TRBV5-6 to TRBJ1-1; 8 bases match TRBD1. V was clipped by 1 base and J by 0 bases; unmatched bases: 5. The CDR3 totals 16 residues. The germline V gene encodes CDR1 SGHDT and CDR2 YYEEEE. Here the CDR3 reads CASSLLRGRLNTEAFF. CDR3 bases: TGTGCCAGCAGCTTGCTCAGGGGGCGATTGAACACTGAAGCTTTCTTT.

This clonotype was observed many times. The V gene is TRBV12-3 or TRBV12-4, the J gene TRBJ1-1, with D perhaps matching TRBD1 (5 bases). V lost 3 bases and J lost 2, with 13 bases in between. This CDR3 has 15 residues. The CDR3 loop reads CASSFSGAGNTEAFF. CDR3 bases: TGTGCCAGCAGTTTTTCCGGGGCAGGAAACACTGAAGCTTTCTTT.